This T cell receptor (beta chain) comes out of a study of identical twins (dated by TCRdb to 2016 to 2017). Regarding the study in general: The study deep-sequenced TCR alpha and beta repertoires from monozygotic twins, unrelated adults of various ages and cord blood to test whether fetal clonotypes persist. To rule out contamination, replicate twin experiments were performed at different times with different library preparation protocols. The research as a whole found: Because the same donors could not be followed over many years, conclusions were based on cross-sectional statistical analysis. Abundant cord blood beta clonotypes had fewer insertions, young adult naive repertoires showed a similar but weaker trend, and memory repertoires showed no such trend. Out-of-frame TCR alpha sharing in monozygotic twins was systematically underestimated by recombination models, whereas sharing between unrelated individuals was in agreement with the recombination models. The excess sharing between twins in beta out-of-frame sequences was weaker because fewer shared sequences reduced the signal-to-noise ratio. Invariant T cells such as MAIT and iNKT could partly confound zero-insertion analyses, though diverse VJ usage argued against this for most clonotypes. Out-of-frame TCR alpha sequences shared between twins showed an excess of low generation-probability sequences compared with coincidental sharing between unrelated individuals.

The library was obtained by 5' RACE. The sample was run on an Illumina HiSeq 2000. Template switching introduced a universal primer binding site; the final cDNA contained a unique molecular identifier, enabling accurate counting of TCR cDNA molecules. First-strand cDNA for TCR alpha and beta chains was synthesized from specific primers in the conserved constant-segment region. To control for contamination, every cDNA library carried two barcodes: a SMART-Mk sample barcode plus Illumina barcodes. TruSeq adapter sequences and Illumina sample barcodes were added in two successive PCR steps. The TCR alpha and beta cDNA libraries were sequenced on the Illumina HiSeq platform using custom primers. The original methods were these. MiGEC was used to process raw reads and extract unique molecular identifiers, and MiXCR was used to find CDR3 positions. For each individual, recombination models were inferred using an EM algorithm with the repgenHMM and IGoR tools. Shared clonotype analysis was performed with the tcR package in R, normalizing sharing by the product of cloneset sizes. Out-of-frame nonproductive sequences were analyzed to study raw recombination free of thymic and clonal selection effects. Using fastp trimming at Q25 and MiXCR clonotype assembly, TCRdb reanalyzed the public sequencing data and kept in-frame beta chains. Records with the same CDR3 protein are collapsed into one entry carrying the most frequent genes and DNA. The V and J calls and clone size are TCRdb's, not the authors'. Here the sample has 450,000 or so distinct CDR3 sequences; 14% occur a single time. The biggest ten clones account for more than 0.5% of the sample.

This clonotype was detected a few times. It lacks a known antigen. No base-level quality is on record; no much larger clone is a single base apart. The germline ends are 11 bases apart after V is trimmed by 8 bases and J by 4 bases. From the germline V gene, CDR1 is MDHEN and CDR2 is SYDVKM. From the cysteine through the phenylalanine, the CDR3 covers 12 amino acids. Just CDR3 DNA is preserved here, 36 bases in frame from base 1. Every donor in the study was a healthy Caucasian. Three pairs of female monozygotic twins, all aged about 18 to 30 years, were included in the twin cohort. CD4+ and CD8+ T cell populations were isolated with positive isolation kits from Invitrogen. The sample also formed part of further work on yellow fever vaccine responses in identical twins. As the second publication notes: According to the authors, the vaccine-induced T cell response in identical twins seemed to be partly convergent and partly specific to each individual. Focusing on identical twins, the study followed the T cell clones that responded to the vaccine, and did so with precision.

The sequence was obtained from a woman between 18 and 30 years old in good health. The sequenced sample consisted of CD4+ T cells sorted from blood. The sequence links TRBV28 to TRBJ1-2, with a weak D call of TRBD1 (5 bases match). This receptor has the CDR3 CASQTDIYGYTF. The base sequence is TGTGCCAGCCAGACAGACATCTATGGCTACACCTTC.